This TCR beta chain was found in a study of T cell changes during pregnancy in multiple sclerosis. Assay: immunoSEQ multiplex PCR; the TCRdb copy retains only in-frame clones and omits some. This table has about 98,000 clones, about 91% appearing once. The specimen was peripheral blood, collected after pregnancy. This sequence originates from a female donor in good health, enrolled as a control in a pregnancy study.

The CDR3 protein is CASSTPGQGAGNTIYF. CDR3 DNA: TGTGCCAGCAGCACCCCCGGACAGGGGGCAGGAAACACCATATATTTT. This chain links TRBV28 with TRBJ1-3; 11 bases map to TRBD1. Germline V gene data show CDR1 as MDHEN and CDR2 as SYDVKM. The ends lost 6 bases at V and 4 bases at J; junction bases unmatched: 8. This CDR3 comprises 16 residues.